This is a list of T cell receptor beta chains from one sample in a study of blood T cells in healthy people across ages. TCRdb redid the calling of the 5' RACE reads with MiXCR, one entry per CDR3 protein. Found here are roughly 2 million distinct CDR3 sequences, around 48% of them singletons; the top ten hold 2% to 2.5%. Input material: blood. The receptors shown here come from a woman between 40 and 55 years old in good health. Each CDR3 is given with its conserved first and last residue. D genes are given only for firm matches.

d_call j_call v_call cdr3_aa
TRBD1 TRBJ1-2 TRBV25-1 CASSAQGAGRGYTF
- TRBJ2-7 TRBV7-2 CASRHGTLNTYEQYF
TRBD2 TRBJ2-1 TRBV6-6 CASSMSGGLNEQFF
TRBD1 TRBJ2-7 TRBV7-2 CASSTRQGGGYEQYF
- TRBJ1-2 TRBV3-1 CASSQTADGYTF
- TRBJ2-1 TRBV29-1 CSVEMLAREQFF
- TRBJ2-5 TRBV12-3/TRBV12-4 CASSPRRASLETQYF
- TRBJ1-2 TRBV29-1 CSVEEAGLGGYTF
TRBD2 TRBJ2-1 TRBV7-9 CASSPRLAGAFYNEQFF
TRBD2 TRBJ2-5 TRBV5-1 CASSLASLAGGETQYF
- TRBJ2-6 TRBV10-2 CATSRTSSSGANVLTF
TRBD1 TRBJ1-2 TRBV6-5 CASSYPGTEGYGYTF
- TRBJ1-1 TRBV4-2 CASSQAEGKAFF
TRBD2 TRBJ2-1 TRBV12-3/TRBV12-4 CASSLDPSGGQSSYNEQFF
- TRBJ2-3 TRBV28 CASGAPDTQYF
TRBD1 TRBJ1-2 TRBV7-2 CASSLGRDRAHGYTF
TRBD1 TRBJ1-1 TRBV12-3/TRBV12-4 CASSPTQGASTEAFF
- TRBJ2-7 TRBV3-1 CASSQGMAWGEQYF
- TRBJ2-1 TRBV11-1 CASNSQFRPKWNEQFF
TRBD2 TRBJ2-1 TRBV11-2 CASSLDVSGGAHEQFF
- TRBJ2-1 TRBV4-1 CASRHSPSPRDDNEQFF
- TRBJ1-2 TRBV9 CASSASGKAGYTF
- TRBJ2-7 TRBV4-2 CASSQLGAGQGSYEQYF
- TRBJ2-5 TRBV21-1 CASVPWETQYF
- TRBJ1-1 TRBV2 CASTFEVVNTEAFF
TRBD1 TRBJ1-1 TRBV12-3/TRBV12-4 CATSAGQHTEAFF
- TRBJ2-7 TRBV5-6 CASSHRTGNLYSYEQYF
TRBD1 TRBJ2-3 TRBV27 CASSKTGQGVVDTQYF
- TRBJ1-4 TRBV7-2 CASSFGVEKLFF
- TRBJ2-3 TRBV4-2 CASSQAWGKADTQYF
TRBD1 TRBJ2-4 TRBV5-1 CASSRGQGNIAKNIQYF
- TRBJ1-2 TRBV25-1 CASSEYNGYTF
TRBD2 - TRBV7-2 CASSRPSSGGRSYNEQYF
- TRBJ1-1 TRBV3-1 CAASGGTTEAFF
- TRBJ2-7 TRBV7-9 CASSPPQGNTYEQYF
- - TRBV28 CASSTSGQPYEQYF